This T cell receptor beta chain comes out of a study of graft-versus-host responses after intestinal transplantation. Findings of the study overall: Analysis identified GvH clones in recipient marrow, with some appearing first in ileum or blood.

Generated by immunoSEQ multiplex PCR, the TCRdb table keeps only in-frame clones and is missing some. The data show roughly 30,000 clones, roughly 80% seen once. For this clone: Its antigen is as yet unknown.

The V end lost 4 bases, the J end lost 5 bases, and 9 bases lay between the germline ends. Germline CDR1 SGHTS, CDR2 YDEGEE. The CDR3 loop spans 12 amino acids. The origin of this receptor is a human donor who received an intestinal transplant. This sample comprised unstimulated CD8+ T cells sorted from spleen or lymph node cells, obtained before intestinal transplant. This chain uses TRBV5-8 with TRBJ1-2; D unclear. The CDR3 DNA sequence: TGTGCCAGCAGCAGCGCGGGGTATGGCTACACCTTC. This codes for CASSSAGYGYTF.